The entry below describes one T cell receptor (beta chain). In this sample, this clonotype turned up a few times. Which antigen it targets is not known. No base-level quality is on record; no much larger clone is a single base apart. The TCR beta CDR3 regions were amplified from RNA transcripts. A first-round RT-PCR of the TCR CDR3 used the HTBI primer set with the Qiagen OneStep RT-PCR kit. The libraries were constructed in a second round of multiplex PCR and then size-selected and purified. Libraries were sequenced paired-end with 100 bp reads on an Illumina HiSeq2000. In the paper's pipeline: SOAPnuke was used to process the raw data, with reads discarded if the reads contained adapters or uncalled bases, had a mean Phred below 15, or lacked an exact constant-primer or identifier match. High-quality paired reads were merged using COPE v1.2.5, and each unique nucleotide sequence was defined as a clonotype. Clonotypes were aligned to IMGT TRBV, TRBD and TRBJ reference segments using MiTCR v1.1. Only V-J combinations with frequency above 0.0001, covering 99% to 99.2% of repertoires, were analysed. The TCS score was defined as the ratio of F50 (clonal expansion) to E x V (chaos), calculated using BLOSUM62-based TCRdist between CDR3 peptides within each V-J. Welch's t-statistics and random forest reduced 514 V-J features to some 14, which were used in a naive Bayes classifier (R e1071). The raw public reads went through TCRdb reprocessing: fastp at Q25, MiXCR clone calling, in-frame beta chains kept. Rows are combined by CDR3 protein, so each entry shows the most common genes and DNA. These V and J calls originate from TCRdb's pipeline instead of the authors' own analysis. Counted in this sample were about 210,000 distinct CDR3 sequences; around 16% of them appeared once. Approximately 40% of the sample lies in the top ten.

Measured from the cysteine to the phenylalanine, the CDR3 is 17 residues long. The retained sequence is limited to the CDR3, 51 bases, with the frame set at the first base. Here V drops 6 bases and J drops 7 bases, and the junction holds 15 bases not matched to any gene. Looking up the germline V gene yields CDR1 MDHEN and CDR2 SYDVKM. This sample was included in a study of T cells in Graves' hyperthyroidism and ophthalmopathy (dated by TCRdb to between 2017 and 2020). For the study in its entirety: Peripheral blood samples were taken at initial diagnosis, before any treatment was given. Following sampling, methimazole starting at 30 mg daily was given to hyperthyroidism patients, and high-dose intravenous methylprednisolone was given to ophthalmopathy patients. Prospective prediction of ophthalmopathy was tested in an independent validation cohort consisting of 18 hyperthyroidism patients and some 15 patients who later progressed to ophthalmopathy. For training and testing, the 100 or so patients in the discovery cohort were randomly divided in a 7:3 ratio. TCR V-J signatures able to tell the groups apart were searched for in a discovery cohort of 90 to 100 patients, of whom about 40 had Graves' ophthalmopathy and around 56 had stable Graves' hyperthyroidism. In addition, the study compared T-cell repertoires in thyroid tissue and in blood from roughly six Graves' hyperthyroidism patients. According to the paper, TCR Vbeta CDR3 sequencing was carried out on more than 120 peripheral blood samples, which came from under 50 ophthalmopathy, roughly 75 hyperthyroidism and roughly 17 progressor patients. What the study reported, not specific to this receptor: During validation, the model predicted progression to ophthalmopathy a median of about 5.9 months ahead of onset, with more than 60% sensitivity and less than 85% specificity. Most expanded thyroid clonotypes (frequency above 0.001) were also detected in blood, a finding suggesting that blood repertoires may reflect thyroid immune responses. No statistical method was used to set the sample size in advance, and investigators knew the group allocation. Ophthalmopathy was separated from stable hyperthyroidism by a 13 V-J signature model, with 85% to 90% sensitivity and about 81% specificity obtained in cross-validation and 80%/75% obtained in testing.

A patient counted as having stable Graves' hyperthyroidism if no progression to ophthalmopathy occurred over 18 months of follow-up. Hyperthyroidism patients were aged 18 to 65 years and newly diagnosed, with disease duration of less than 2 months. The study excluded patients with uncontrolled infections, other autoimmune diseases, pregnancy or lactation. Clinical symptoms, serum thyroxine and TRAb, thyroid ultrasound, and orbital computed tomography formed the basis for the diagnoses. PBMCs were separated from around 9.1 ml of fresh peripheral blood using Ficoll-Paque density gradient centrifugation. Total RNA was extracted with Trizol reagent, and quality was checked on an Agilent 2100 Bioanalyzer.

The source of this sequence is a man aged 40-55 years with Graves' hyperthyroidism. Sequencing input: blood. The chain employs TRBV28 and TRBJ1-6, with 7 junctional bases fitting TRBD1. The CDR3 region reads CASRPGQATTWNSPLHF. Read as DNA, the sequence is TGTGCCAGCAGACCCGGACAGGCCACGACTTGGAATTCACCCCTCCACTTT.